Sequencing of this TCR beta chain was carried out in a study of OX40 agonist ivuxolimab in advanced cancers. For the study at large: Checkpoint inhibitors had been given previously to around 38% of patients.

CDR1 is SGHTA and CDR2 is FQGTGA in the germline V gene. V was cut by 4 bases and J by 0 bases, with 15 bases left in between. The CDR3 length is 17 residues. Assay used: immunoSEQ multiplex PCR; TCRdb lists only in-frame clones, some missing. The table shows 85,000 to 100,000 clones, with 85% to 90% occurring only once. Study-wide points: Dose levels from 0.1 to 3.0 mg/kg saw CD4+ and CD8+ blood T cells expand clonally by week 6. People who partly responded at 0.1-3.0 mg/kg had some of the least clonal expansion seen.

This clone was observed a handful of times. Its antigen remains unidentified. The sample was CD4+ or CD8+ T cells sorted from blood, taken in a trial of the OX40 agonist ivuxolimab. The TCR sequence derives from an adult with an advanced solid tumor such as melanoma, head and neck, liver or kidney cancer. V gene TRBV7-3 combines with J gene TRBJ2-2; D possibly matches TRBD1 or TRBD2 (5 bases each). The CDR3: CASSSLPGTPNTGELFF. The CDR3 DNA is TGTGCCAGCAGCTCGTTACCGGGGACCCCGAACACCGGGGAGCTGTTTTTT.